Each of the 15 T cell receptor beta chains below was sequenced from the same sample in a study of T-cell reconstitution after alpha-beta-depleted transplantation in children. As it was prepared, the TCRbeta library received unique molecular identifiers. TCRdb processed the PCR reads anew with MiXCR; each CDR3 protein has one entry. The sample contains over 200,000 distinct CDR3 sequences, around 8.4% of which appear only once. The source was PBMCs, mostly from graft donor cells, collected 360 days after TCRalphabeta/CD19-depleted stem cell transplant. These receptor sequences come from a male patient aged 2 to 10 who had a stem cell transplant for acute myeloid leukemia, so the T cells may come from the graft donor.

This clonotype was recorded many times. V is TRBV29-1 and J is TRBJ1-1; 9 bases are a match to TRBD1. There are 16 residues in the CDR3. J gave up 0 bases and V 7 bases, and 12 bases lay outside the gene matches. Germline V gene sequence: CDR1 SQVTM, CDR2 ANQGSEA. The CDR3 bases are TGCAGCGCATCGGACAGGGGCCGAGACATGAACACTGAAGCTTTCTTT. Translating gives CSASDRGRDMNTEAFF.

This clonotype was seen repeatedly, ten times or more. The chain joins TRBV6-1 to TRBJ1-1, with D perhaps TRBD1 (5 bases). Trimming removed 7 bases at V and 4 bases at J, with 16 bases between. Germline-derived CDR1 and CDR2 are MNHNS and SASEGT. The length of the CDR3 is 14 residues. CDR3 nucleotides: TGTGCCAGCATAATTGGCAGGACACCCACTGAAGCTTTCTTT. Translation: CASIIGRTPTEAFF.

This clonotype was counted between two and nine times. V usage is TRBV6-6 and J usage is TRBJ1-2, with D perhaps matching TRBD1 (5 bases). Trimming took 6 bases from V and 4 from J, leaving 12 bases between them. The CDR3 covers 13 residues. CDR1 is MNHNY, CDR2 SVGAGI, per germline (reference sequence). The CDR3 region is CASRGGGPYGYTF. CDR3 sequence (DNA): TGTGCCAGCAGGGGCGGGGGACCCTATGGCTACACCTTC.

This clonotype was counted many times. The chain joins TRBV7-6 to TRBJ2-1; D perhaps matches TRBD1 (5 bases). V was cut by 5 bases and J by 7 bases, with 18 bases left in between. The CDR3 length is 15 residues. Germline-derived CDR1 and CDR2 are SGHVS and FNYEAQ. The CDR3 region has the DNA TGTGCCAGCAGCCTCAGGGTTTCCGTGGGAAATGAGCAGTTCTTC. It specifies CASSLRVSVGNEQFF.

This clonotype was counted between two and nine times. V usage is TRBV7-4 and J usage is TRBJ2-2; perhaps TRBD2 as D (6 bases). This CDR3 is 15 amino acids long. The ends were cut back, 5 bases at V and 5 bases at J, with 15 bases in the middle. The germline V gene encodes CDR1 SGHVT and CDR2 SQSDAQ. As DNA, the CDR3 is TGTGCCAGCAGCCCGATAGCGGAGCAAACCGGGGAGCTGTTTTTT. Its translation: CASSPIAEQTGELFF.

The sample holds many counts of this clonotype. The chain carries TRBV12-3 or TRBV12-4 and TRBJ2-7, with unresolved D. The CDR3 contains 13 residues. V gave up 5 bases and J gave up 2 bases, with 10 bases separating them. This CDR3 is CASSPYYTYEQYF. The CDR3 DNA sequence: TGTGCCAGCAGTCCTTACTATACCTACGAGCAGTACTTC.

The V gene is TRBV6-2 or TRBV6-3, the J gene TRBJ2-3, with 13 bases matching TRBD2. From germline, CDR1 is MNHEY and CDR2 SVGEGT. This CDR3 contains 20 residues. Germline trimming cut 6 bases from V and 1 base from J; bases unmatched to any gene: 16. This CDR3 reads CASSPRPGLAGRGGTDTQYF. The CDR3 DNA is TGTGCCAGCAGCCCACGACCGGGACTAGCGGGGAGGGGTGGCACAGATACGCAGTATTTT.

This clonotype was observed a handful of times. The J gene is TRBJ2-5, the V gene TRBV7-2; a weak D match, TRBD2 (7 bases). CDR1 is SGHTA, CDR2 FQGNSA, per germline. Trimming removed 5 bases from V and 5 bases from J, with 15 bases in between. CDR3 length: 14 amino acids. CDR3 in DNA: TGTGCCAGCAGCCCAGAGGGGGGGCTGGAGACCCAGTACTTC. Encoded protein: CASSPEGGLETQYF.

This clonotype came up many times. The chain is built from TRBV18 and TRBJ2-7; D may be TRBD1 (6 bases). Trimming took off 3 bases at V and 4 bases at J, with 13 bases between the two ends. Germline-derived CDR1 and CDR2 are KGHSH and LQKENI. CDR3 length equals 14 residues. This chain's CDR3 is CASSPIDRPYEQYF. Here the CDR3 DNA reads TGTGCCAGCTCACCGATAGACAGGCCATACGAGCAGTACTTC.

CDR3 protein: CASSLASLTGGLVGYTF. The CDR3 DNA follows: TGTGCCAGCAGCCTCGCCTCCCTAACAGGGGGTCTAGTTGGCTACACCTTC. The gene calls are TRBV7-9 and TRBJ1-2; 8 nucleotides agree with TRBD1. The CDR3 is 17 residues long. Germline loops: CDR1 SEHNR, CDR2 FQNEAQ (reference sequence). J gave up 7 bases and V 5 bases, and 18 bases lay outside the gene matches.

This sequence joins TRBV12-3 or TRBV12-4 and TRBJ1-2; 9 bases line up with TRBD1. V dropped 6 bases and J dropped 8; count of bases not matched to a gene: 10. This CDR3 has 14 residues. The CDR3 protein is CASSPTGGARGYTF. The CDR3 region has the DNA TGTGCCAGCAGCCCAACAGGGGGCGCCAGGGGCTACACCTTC.

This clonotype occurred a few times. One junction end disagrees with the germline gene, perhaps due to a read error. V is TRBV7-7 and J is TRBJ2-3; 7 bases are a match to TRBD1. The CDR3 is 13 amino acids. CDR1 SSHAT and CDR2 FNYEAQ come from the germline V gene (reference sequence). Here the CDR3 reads CASSLAAGGTQYF. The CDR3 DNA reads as TGTGCTAGCAGCTTAGCCGCAGGGGGTACGCAGTATTTT.

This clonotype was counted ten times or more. In nucleotides, the CDR3 is TGTGCCACCAGTACGTCTGGGACAGGCGGAATGAACACCGGGGAGCTGTTTTTT. Its translation: CATSTSGTGGMNTGELFF. The rearrangement joins TRBV24-1 to TRBJ2-2, with TRBD1 matching over 8 bases. The CDR3 runs 18 residues. Unmatched junction bases numbered 12, after V lost 6 bases and J lost 1 base. Germline loops: CDR1 KGHDR, CDR2 SFDVKD.

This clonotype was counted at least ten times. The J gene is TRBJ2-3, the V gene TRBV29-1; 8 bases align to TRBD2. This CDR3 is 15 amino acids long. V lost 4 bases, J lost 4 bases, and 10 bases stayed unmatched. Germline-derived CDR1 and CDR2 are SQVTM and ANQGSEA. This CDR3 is CSVGPFREGSDTQYF. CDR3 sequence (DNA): TGCAGCGTTGGTCCCTTCCGGGAGGGATCAGATACGCAGTATTTT.

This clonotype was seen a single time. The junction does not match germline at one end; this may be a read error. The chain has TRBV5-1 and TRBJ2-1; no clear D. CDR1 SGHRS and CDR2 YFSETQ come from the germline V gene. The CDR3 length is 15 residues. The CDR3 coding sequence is TGCGCCTGCAGCTTGTCGGTAGATTTCTACAATGAGCAGTTCTTC. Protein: CACSLSVDFYNEQFF.